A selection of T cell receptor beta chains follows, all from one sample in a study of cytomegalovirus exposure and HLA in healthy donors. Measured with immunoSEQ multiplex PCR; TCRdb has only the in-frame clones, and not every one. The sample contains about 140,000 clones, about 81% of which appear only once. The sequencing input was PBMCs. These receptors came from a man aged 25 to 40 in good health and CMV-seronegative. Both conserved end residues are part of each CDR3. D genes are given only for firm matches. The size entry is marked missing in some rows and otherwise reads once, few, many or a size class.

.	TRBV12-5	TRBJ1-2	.	TGTGCTAGTGGTTTGGGTGGGCAGGCGATCTTC	CASGLGGQAIF
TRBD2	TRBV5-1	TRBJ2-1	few	TGCGCCAGCAGCGCGGGAGGGCCCTACAATGAGCAGTTCTTC	CASSAGGPYNEQFF
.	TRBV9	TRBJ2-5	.	TGTGCCAGCAGTACAGGGGAGACCCAGTACTTC	CASSTGETQYF
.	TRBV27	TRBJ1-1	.	TGTGCCAGCAGTTTATCGGGGGGGAGGCAAGCTTTCTTT	CASSLSGGRQAFF
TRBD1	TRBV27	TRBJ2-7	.	TGTGCCAGCAGTCCAAGGGACAGGCAAAGCTACGAGCAGTACTTC	CASSPRDRQSYEQYF
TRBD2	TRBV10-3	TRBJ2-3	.	TGTGCCATCAGTGAGGGAACTAGCGGGGCTAGCACAGATACGCAGTATTTT	CAISEGTSGASTDTQYF
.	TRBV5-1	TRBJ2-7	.	TGCGCCAGCAGCTTTTTTAGTTCAAACTACGAGCAGTACTTC	CASSFFSSNYEQYF
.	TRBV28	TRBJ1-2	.	TGTGCCAGCAGGACGACAGACGTAGGCTATGGCTACACCTTC	CASRTTDVGYGYTF
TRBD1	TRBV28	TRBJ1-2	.	TGTGCCAGCAGTTTTAGGACAGGGGCATACTATGGCTACACCTTC	CASSFRTGAYYGYTF
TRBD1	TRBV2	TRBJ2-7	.	TGTGCCAGCAGTTCGGGACAGGGCGCCTACGAGCAGTACTTC	CASSSGQGAYEQYF
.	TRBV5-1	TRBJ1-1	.	TGCGCCAGCAGCTTGGAAGCCCCGCCCCGCACTGAAGCTTTCTTT	CASSLEAPPRTEAFF
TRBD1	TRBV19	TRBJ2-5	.	TGTGCCAGTAGCGGGACAGGGCAAGAGACCCAGTACTTC	CASSGTGQETQYF
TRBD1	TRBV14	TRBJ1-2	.	TGTGCCAGCAGCCAGATGGACAGGGGCTATGGCTACACCTTC	CASSQMDRGYGYTF
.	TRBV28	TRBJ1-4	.	TGTGCCAGCAGCCCCGGGGGGGCAACTAATGAAAAACTGTTTTTT	CASSPGGATNEKLFF
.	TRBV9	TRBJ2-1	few	TGTGCCAGCAGCGTAGGAGTAGCTACCTACAATGAGCAGTTCTTC	CASSVGVATYNEQFF
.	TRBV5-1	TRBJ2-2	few	TGCGCCAGTTGGACGGGAAACACCGGGGAGCTGTTTTTT	CASWTGNTGELFF
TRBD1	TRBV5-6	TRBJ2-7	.	TGTGCCAGCAGCCTCGGGACAGGCCCCTTCTACGAGCAGTACTTC	CASSLGTGPFYEQYF
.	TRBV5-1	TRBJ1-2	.	TGCGCCAGCAGCTTGGGGGGGGAGAACTATGGCTACACCTTC	CASSLGGENYGYTF
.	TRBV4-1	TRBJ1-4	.	TGCGCCAGCAGCCACCCCCCGGCGGGGGGCCCCCGCAGGGATGAAAAACTGTTTTTT	CASSHPPAGGPRRDEKLFF
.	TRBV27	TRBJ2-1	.	TGTGCCAGCAGTTTTGGTCCGGGATCCGCTGAGCAGTTCTTC	CASSFGPGSAEQFF
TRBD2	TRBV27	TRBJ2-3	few	TGTGCCAGCAGTTTTAGCGGGGGCACAGATACGCAGTATTTT	CASSFSGGTDTQYF
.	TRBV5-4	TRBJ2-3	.	TGTGCCAGCAGCCTGGTGGCGGGACTCACAGATACGCAGTATTTT	CASSLVAGLTDTQYF
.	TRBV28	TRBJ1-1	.	TGTGCCAGCAGTTCCGGAGGGGCTTGGGGCAGTATGAACACTGAAGCTTTCTTT	CASSSGGAWGSMNTEAFF
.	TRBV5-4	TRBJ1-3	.	TGTGCCAGCAGCTTTGGGGCGACCGAGGGAAACACCATATATTTT	CASSFGATEGNTIYF
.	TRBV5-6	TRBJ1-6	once	TGTGCCAGCTTACATTGGGAGGATTCACCCCTCCACTTT	CASLHWEDSPLHF
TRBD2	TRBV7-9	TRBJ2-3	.	TGTGCCAGCAGCTTAGCGATGACTAGCGGTACTAGCACAGATACGCAGTATTTT	CASSLAMTSGTSTDTQYF
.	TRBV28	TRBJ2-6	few	TGTGCCAGCAGCGACGAAGGGGGCTCTGGGGCCAACGTCCTGACTTTC	CASSDEGGSGANVLTF
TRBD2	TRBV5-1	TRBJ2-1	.	TGCGCCAGCAGCTCCGGGACTAGCATCTATGAGCAGTTCTTC	CASSSGTSIYEQFF
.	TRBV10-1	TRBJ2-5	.	TGCGCCAGCAGTGCGTCCGGACTGTCACGGTGGGAGACCCAGTACTTC	CASSASGLSRWETQYF
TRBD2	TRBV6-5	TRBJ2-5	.	TGTGCCAGCCTCCTGACTAGCGGGGCCTCCGAGACCCAGTACTTC	CASLLTSGASETQYF
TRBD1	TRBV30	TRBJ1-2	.	TGTGCCTGGGGACAGGGGGGTGGCTACACCTTC	CAWGQGGGYTF
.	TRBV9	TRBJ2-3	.	TGTGCCAGCAGCGTAGGGCTCCTCCCGGGAGATACGCAGTATTTT	CASSVGLLPGDTQYF
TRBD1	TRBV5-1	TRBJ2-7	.	TGCGCCAGCAGCCTAGGGACAGGGAACAACGAGCAGTACTTC	CASSLGTGNNEQYF
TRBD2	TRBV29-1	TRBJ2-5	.	TGCAGCGCCTCTAGCGGGACACAAGAGACCCAGTACTTC	CSASSGTQETQYF
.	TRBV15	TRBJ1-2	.	TGTGCCACCAGCAGCGCCTACAGGGTCTACACCTTC	CATSSAYRVYTF
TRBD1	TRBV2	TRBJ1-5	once	TGTGCCAGCAGACCCGAGGGGGCCGTTCCCCAGCATTTT	CASRPEGAVPQHF
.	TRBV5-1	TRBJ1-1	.	TGCGCCAGCAGCTCCGGTTACACTGAAGCTTTCTTT	CASSSGYTEAFF
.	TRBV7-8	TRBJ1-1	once	TGTGCCAGCAGCTTTGGCCCCCCGACTCAAGCTTTCTTT	CASSFGPPTQAFF
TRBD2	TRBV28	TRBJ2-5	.	TGTGCCAGCAGTAAGGGCGGGAGGGGAGGAGAGACCCAGTACTTC	CASSKGGRGGETQYF
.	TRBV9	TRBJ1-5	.	TGTGCCAGCAGCGCCGCTCCAGGGCGGTCTCAGCCCCAGCATTTT	CASSAAPGRSQPQHF
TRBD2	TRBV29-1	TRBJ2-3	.	TGCAGCGCCTCTTTAGCGGGGGATACGCAGTATTTT	CSASLAGDTQYF
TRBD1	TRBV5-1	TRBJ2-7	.	TGCGCCAGCTCGGGACAGGCCCTCGGCGAGGAGCAGTACTTC	CASSGQALGEEQYF
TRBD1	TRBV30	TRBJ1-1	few	TGTGCCTGCACGACAGGGGGGTCTGAAGCTTTCTTT	CACTTGGSEAFF
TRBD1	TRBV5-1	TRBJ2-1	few	TGCGCCAGCAGCTGGATTGAGGGACAGGGAGGCAATGAGCAGTTCTTC	CASSWIEGQGGNEQFF
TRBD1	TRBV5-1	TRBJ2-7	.	TGCGCCAGCAGCCCACAGGGGGAATTGGGCTACGAGCAGTACTTC	CASSPQGELGYEQYF